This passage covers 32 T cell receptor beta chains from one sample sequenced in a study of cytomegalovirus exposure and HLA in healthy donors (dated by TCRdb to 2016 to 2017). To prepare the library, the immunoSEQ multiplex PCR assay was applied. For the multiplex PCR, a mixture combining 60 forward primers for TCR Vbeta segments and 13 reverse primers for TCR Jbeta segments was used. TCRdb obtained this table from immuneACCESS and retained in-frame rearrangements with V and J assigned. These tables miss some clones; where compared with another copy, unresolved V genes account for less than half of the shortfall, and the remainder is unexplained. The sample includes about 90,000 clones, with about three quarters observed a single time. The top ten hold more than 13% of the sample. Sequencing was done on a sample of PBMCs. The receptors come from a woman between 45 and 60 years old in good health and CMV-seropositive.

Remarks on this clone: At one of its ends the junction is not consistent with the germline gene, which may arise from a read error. DNA of the CDR3: TGCGCCAGCAGCCCTCCGAGCGGGAGGCAACAAGAGACCCAGTACTTC. Protein: CASSPPSGRQQETQYF. The rearrangement links TRBV5-4 to TRBJ2-5, with 9 bases fitting TRBD2. The CDR3 covers 16 residues. CDR1 SGHNT and CDR2 YYREEE come from the germline V gene (reference sequence).

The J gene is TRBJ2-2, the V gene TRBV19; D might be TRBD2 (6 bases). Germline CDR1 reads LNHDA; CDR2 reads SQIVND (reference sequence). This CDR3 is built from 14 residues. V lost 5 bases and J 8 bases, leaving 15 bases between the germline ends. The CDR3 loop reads CASSGFSGGGELFF. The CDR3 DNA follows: TGTGCCAGTAGTGGGTTTTCCGGGGGTGGGGAGCTGTTTTTT.

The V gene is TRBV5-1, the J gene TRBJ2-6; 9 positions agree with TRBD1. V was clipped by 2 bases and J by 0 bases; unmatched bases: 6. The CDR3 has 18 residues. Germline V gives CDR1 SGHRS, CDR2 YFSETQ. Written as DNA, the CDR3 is TGCGCCAGCAGCTTTGCACAGGGGGCGGCCTCTGGGGCCAACGTCCTGACTTTC. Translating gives CASSFAQGAASGANVLTF.

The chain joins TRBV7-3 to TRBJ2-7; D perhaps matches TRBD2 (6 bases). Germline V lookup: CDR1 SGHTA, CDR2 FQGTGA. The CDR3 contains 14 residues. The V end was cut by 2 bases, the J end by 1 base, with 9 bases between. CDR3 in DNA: TGTGCCAGCAGCTTAGGTGCGGGATCCTACGAGCAGTACTTC. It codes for CASSLGAGSYEQYF.

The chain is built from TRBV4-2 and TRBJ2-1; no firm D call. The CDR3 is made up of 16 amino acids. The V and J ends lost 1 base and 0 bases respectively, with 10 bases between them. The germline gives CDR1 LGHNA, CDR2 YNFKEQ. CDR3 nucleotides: TGTGCCAGCAGCCAAGTAAGATCTAGCTCCTACAATGAGCAGTTCTTC. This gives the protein CASSQVRSSSYNEQFF.

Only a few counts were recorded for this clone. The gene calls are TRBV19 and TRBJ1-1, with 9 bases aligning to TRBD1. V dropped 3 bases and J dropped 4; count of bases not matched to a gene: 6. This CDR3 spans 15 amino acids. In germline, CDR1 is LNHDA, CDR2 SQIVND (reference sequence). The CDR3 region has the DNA TGTGCCAGTAGTATCTTCGGGACAGGGTTCACTGAAGCTTTCTTT. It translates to CASSIFGTGFTEAFF.

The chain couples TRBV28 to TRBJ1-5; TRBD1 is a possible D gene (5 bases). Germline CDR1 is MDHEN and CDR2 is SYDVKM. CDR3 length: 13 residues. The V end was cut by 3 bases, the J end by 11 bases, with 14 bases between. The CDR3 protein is CASSLDTRIAQHF. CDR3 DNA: TGTGCCAGCAGTTTGGACACGAGAATAGCCCAGCATTTT.

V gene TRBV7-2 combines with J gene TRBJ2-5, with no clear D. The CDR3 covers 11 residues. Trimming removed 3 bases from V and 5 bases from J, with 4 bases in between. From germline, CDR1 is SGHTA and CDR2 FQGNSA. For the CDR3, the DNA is TGTGCCAGCAGCTTCTTGGAGACCCAGTACTTC. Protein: CASSFLETQYF.

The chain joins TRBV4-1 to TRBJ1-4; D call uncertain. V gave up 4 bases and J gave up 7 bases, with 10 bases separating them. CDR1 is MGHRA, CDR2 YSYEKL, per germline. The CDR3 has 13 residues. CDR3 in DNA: TGCGCCAGCAGCCGTATGGGAGGTGAAAAACTGTTTTTT. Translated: CASSRMGGEKLFF.

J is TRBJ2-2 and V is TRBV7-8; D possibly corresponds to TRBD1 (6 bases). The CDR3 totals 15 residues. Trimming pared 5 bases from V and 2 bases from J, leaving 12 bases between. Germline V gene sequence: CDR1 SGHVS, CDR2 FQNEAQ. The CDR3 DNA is TGTGCCAGCAGCCTCCGGGACAAAAACACCGGGGAGCTGTTTTTT. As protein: CASSLRDKNTGELFF.

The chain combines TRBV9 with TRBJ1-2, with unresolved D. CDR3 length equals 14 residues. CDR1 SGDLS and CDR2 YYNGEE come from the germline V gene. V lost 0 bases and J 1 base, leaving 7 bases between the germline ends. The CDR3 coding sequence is TGTGCCAGCAGCGTAGCCCCCCTTAACTATGGCTACACCTTC. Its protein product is CASSVAPLNYGYTF.

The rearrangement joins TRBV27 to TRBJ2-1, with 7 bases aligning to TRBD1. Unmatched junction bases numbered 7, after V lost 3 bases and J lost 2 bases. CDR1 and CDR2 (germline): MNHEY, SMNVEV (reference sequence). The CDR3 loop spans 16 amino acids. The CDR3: CASSFADRATYNEQFF. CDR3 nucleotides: TGTGCCAGCAGTTTCGCCGACAGGGCCACCTACAATGAGCAGTTCTTC.

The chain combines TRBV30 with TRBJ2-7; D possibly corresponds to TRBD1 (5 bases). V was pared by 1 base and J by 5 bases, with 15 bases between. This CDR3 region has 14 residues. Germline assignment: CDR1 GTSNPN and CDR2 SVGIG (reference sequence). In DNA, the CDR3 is TGTGCCTGGAGTGAAGCCAGGGTAGTTGACGAGCAGTACTTC. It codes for CAWSEARVVDEQYF. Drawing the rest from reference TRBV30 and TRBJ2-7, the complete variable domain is SQTIHQWPATLVQPVGSPLSLECTVEGTSNPNLYWYRQAAGRGLQLLFYSVGIGQISSEVPQNLSASRPQDRQFILSSKKLLLSDSGFYLCAWSEARVVDEQYFGPGTRLTVT.

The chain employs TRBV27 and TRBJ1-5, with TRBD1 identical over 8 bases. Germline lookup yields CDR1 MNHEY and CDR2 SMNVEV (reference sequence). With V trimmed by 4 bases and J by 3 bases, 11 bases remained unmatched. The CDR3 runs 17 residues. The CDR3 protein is CASSSSTGDRNNQPQHF. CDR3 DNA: TGTGCCAGCAGTTCCTCGACAGGGGATCGGAACAATCAGCCCCAGCATTTT.

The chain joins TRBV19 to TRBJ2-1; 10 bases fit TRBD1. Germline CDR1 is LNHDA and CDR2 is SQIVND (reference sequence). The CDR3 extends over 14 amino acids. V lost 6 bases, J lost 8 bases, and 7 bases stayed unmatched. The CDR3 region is CASSRDRGIDEQFF. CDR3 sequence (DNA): TGTGCCAGTAGCCGGGACAGGGGTATCGATGAGCAGTTCTTC.

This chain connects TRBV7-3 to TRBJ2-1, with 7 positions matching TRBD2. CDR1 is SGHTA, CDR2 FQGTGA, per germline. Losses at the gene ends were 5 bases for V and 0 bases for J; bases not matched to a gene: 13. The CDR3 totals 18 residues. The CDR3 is CASSPEGSGFHSYNEQFF. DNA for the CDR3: TGTGCCAGCAGCCCGGAGGGTAGCGGGTTCCACTCCTACAATGAGCAGTTCTTC.

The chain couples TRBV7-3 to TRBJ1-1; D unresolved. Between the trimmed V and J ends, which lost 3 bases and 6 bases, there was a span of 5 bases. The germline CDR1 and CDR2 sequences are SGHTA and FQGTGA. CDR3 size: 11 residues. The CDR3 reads CASSFNSEAFF. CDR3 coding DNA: TGTGCCAGCAGCTTCAACTCTGAAGCTTTCTTT.

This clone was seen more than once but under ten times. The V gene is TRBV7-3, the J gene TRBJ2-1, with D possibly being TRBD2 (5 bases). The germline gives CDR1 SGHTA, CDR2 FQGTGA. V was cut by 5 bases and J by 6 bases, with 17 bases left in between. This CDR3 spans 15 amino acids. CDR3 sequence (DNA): TGTGCCAGCAGCCGACATCCCGGCGGGTCCAATGAGCAGTTCTTC. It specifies CASSRHPGGSNEQFF. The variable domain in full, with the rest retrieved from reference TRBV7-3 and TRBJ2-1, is GAGVSQTPSNKVTEKGKYVELRCDPISGHTALYWYRQSLGQGPEFLIYFQGTGAADDSGLPNDRFFAVRPEGSVSTLKIQRTERGDSAVYLCASSRHPGGSNEQFFGPGTRLTVL.

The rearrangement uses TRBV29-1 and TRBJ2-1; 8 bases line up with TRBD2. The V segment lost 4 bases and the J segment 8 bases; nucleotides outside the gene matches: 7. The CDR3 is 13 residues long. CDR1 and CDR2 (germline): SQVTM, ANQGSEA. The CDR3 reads CSVVRGGVDEQFF. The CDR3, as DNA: TGCAGCGTTGTCCGGGGGGGGGTTGATGAGCAGTTCTTC.

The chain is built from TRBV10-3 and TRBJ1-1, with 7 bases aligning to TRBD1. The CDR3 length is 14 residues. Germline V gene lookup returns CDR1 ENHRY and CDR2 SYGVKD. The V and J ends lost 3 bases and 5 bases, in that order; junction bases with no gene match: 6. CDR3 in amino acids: CAISEGGAGTEAFF. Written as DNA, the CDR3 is TGTGCCATCAGTGAAGGGGGCGCCGGTACTGAAGCTTTCTTT.

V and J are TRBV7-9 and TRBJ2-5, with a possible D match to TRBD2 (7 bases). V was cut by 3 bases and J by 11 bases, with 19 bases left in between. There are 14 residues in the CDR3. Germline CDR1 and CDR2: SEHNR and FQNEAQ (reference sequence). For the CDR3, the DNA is TGTGCCAGCAGCTTCTCGACAGGCGGGGGAGAGCAGTACTTC. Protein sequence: CASSFSTGGGEQYF.

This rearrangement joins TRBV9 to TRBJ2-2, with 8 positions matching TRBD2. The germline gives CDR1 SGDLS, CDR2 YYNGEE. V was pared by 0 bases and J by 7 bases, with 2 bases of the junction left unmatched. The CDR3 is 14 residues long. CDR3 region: CASSVGLAGGELFF. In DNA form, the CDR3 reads TGTGCCAGCAGCGTAGGGCTAGCGGGCGGGGAGCTGTTTTTT.

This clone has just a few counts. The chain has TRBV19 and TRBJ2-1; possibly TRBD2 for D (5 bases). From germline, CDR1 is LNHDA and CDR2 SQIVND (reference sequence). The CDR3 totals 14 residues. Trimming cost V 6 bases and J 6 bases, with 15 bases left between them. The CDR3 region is CASRGWESSNEQFF. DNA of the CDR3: TGTGCCAGTAGGGGGTGGGAGAGTAGCAATGAGCAGTTCTTC. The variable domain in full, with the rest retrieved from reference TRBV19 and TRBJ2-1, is DGGITQSPKYLFRKEGQNVTLSCEQNLNHDAMYWYRQDPGQGLRLIYYSQIVNDFQKGDIAEGYSVSREKKESFPLTVTSAQKNPTAFYLCASRGWESSNEQFFGPGTRLTVL.

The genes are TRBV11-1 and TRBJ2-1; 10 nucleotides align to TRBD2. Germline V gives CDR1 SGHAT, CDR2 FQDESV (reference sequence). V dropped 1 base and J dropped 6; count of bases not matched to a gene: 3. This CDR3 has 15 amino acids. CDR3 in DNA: TGTGCCAGCAGCTTAGTAGCGGGAGGAAGCAATGAGCAGTTCTTC. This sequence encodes CASSLVAGGSNEQFF.

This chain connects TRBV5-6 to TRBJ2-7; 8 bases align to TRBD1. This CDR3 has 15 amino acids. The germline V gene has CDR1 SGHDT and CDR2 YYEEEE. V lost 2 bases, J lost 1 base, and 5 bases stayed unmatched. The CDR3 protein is CASSLGQGLSYEQYF. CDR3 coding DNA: TGTGCCAGCAGCTTAGGACAGGGTCTATCCTACGAGCAGTACTTC.

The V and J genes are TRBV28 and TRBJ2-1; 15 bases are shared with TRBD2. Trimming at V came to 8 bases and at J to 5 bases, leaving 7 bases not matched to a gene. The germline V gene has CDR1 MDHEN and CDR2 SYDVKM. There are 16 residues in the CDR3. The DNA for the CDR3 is TGTGCCAGCTGCGGACTAGCGGGAGGGCCAGACAATGAGCAGTTCTTC. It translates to CASCGLAGGPDNEQFF. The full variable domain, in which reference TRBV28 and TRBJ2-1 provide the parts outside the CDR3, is DVKVTQSSRYLVKRTGEKVFLECVQDMDHENMFWYRQDPGLGLRLIYFSYDVKMKEKGDIPEGYSVSREKKERFSLILESASTNQTSMYLCASCGLAGGPDNEQFFGPGTRLTVL.

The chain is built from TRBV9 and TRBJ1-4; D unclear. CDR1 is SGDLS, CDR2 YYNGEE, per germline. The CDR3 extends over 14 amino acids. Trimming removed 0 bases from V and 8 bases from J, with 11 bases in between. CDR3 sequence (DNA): TGTGCCAGCAGCGTAGGAGGGCGTAGGGAAAAACTGTTTTTT. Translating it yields CASSVGGRREKLFF.

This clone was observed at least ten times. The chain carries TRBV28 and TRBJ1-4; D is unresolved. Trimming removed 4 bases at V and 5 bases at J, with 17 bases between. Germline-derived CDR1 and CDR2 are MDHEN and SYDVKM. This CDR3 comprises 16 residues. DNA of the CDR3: TGTGCCAGCAGTTCTAATGAGGGCCTACGGAATGAAAAACTGTTTTTT. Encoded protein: CASSSNEGLRNEKLFF.

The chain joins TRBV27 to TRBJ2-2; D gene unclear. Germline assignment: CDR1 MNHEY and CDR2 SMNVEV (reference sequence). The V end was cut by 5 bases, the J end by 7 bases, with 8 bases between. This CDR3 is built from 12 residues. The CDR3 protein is CASSPLGGELFF. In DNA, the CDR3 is TGTGCCAGCAGTCCCCTCGGCGGGGAGCTGTTTTTT.

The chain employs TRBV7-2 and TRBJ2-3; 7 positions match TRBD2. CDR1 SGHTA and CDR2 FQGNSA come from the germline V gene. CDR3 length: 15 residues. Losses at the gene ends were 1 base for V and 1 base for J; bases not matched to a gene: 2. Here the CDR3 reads CASSLVAGGTDTQYF. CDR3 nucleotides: TGTGCCAGCAGCTTAGTGGCGGGGGGCACAGATACGCAGTATTTT. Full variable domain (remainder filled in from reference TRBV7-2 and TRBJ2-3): GAGVSQSPSNKVTEKGKDVELRCDPISGHTALYWYRQSLGQGLEFLIYFQGNSAPDKSGLPSDRFSAERTGGSVSTLTIQRTQQEDSAVYLCASSLVAGGTDTQYFGPGTRLTVL.

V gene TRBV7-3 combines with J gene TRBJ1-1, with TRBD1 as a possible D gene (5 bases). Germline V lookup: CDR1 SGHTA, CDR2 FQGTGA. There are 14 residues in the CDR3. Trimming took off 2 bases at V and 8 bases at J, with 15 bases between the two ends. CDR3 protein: CASSLGPDGGEAFF. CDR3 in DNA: TGTGCCAGCAGCTTAGGGCCGGATGGGGGGGAAGCTTTCTTT.

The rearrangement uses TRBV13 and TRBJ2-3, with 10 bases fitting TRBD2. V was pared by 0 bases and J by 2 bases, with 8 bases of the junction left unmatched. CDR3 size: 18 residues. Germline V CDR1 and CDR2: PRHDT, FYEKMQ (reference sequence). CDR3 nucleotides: TGTGCCAGCAGCTTAGGTAGCGGGAGGTTCCAGTTCACAGATACGCAGTATTTT. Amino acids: CASSLGSGRFQFTDTQYF.